These 11 T cell receptor beta chains originate from one sample sequenced in a study of T-cell reconstitution after alpha-beta-depleted transplantation in children listed by TCRdb under 2016. The sample's treatment or condition, from its label and the paper: allogeneic hematopoietic cell transplantation with graft depleted of TCRalphabeta T cells and CD19 B cells. The library relied on PCR. The instrument given in TCRdb is Illumina HiSeq 2500. TCR libraries were prepared with molecular barcoding, using unique molecular identifiers to normalize TCRbeta repertoire quantification. Using fastp trimming at Q25 and MiXCR clonotype assembly, TCRdb reanalyzed the public sequencing data and kept in-frame beta chains. Rows with a matching CDR3 protein are joined into one entry that keeps the most common DNA and genes. This sample lists some 87,000 distinct CDR3 sequences; roughly a sixth were detected once. Roughly 21% of the sample belongs to the ten largest clones.

The sequencing used PBMCs, mostly from graft donor cells, collected 180 days after TCRalphabeta/CD19-depleted stem cell transplant. The receptors were gathered from a male patient between 2 and 10 years old who had a stem cell transplant for acute lymphoblastic leukemia, so the T cells may come from the graft donor.

This chain uses TRBV7-9 with TRBJ1-1, with TRBD1 identical over 7 bases. CDR3 length equals 13 residues. J was trimmed by 7 bases and V by 1 base; bases with no gene match: 3. Germline-derived CDR1 and CDR2 are SEHNR and FQNEAQ (reference sequence). The CDR3 reads CASSLDRGGEAFF. DNA of the CDR3: TGTGCCAGCAGCTTAGACAGGGGTGGTGAAGCTTTCTTT.

Many counts were recorded for this clonotype. This chain connects TRBV20-1 to TRBJ2-2; 8 nucleotides align to TRBD1. Trimming at V came to 3 bases and at J to 2 bases, leaving 5 bases not matched to a gene. Germline V gene sequence: CDR1 DFQATT, CDR2 SNEGSKA (reference sequence). The CDR3 length is 15 residues. The CDR3: CSASRQGANTGELFF. CDR3 nucleotides: TGCAGTGCTAGTCGGCAGGGGGCTAACACCGGGGAGCTGTTTTTT.

This clonotype has a handful of counts. The V call is TRBV28, the J call TRBJ1-3; D not certain. The V gene's germline CDR1 is MDHEN and CDR2 SYDVKM. This CDR3 contains 14 residues. Trimming left V 3 bases short and J 4 bases short, with 10 bases between. As DNA, the CDR3 is TGTGCCAGCAGTTTGAGCCGCGGAGGAAACACCATATATTTT. This translates into CASSLSRGGNTIYF.

This clonotype has only a few counts. The V gene is TRBV27, the J gene TRBJ2-1; TRBD2 matches 11 bases. Germline CDR1 is MNHEY and CDR2 is SMNVEV (reference sequence). Trimming cost V 6 bases and J 6 bases; bases outside gene matches: 7. The CDR3 covers 15 residues. In DNA, the CDR3 is TGTGCCAGCAGACCTCTAGCGGGGGGTCTCAATGAGCAGTTCTTC. Translation gives CASRPLAGGLNEQFF.

This clonotype was recorded a few times. This rearrangement joins TRBV20-1 to TRBJ2-1; D unclear. Germline V gene sequence: CDR1 DFQATT, CDR2 SNEGSKA (reference sequence). The CDR3 extends over 10 amino acids. V shed 6 bases and J shed 4 bases, with 4 bases lying between them. CDR3 in amino acids: CSAGYNEQFF. Here the CDR3 DNA reads TGCAGTGCCGGATACAATGAGCAGTTCTTC.

This clonotype was detected many times. The CDR3, as DNA: TGCAGTGCTAGTGGGCCGCGGGGGCGAAATTCACCCCTCCACTTT. Encoded protein: CSASGPRGRNSPLHF. The J gene is TRBJ1-6, the V gene TRBV20-1; the D gene is possibly TRBD1 (6 bases). CDR1 DFQATT and CDR2 SNEGSKA come from the germline V gene (reference sequence). Trimming took 3 bases from V and 7 from J, leaving 16 bases between them. This CDR3 has 15 amino acids.

J is TRBJ2-3 and V is TRBV7-9; a possible D gene is TRBD1 (5 bases). Germline values: CDR1 SEHNR, CDR2 FQNEAQ (reference sequence). This CDR3 contains 15 residues. Trimming cost V 0 bases and J 1 base, with 8 bases left between them. The CDR3 coding sequence is TGTGCCAGCAGCTTAGCGCTAGGGGGCACAGATACGCAGTATTTT. Its translation: CASSLALGGTDTQYF.

The V gene is TRBV6-1, the J gene TRBJ2-7; maybe TRBD1 (6 bases). Trimming stripped 5 bases from V and 3 bases from J, with 17 bases between. Germline V gene data show CDR1 as MNHNS and CDR2 as SASEGT. This CDR3 has 15 residues. This chain's CDR3 is CASSTWGTKFYEQYF. DNA for the CDR3: TGTGCCAGCAGTACCTGGGGGACAAAGTTCTACGAGCAGTACTTC.

For the CDR3, the DNA is TGTGCCAGCAGCACTAGCGGGGGGGCCAGGTACGAGCAGTACTTC. The encoded protein is CASSTSGGARYEQYF. The V call is TRBV5-4, the J call TRBJ2-7; 13 nucleotides align to TRBD2. The CDR3 runs to 15 residues. The germline V gene has CDR1 SGHNT and CDR2 YYREEE (reference sequence). J lost 4 bases, V lost 4 bases, and 5 bases had no gene match.

This sequence joins TRBV12-3 or TRBV12-4 and TRBJ2-5; D perhaps matches TRBD1 (6 bases). Trimming pared 7 bases from V and 0 bases from J, leaving 9 bases between. There are 13 residues in the CDR3. Here the CDR3 DNA reads TGTGCCAGCACCAGGGACAACCAAGAGACCCAGTACTTC. Translating gives CASTRDNQETQYF.

This clonotype was picked up a small number of times. The CDR3 is CASGDRHNEQFF. In nucleotides, the CDR3 is TGTGCCAGCGGGGACCGTCACAATGAGCAGTTCTTC. V gene TRBV6-2 or TRBV6-3 combines with J gene TRBJ2-1; D is perhaps TRBD1 or TRBD2 (5 bases each). Germline CDR1 is MNHEY and CDR2 is SVGEGT. V dropped 8 bases and J dropped 5 bases, with 10 bases sitting between them. This CDR3 comprises 12 residues.